This is a list of T cell receptor beta chains from one sample in a study of shared clonotypes between healthy human individuals. Assay: immunoSEQ multiplex PCR; the TCRdb copy retains only in-frame clones and omits some. Of 600,000 to 700,000 clones in the sample, around 73% were seen once. Sequenced input: memory CD4+ T cells sorted from blood. Receptor source: a woman in her 30s in good health. Each CDR3 is given with its conserved first and last residue. A D gene is named only where the DNA matches it firmly. Size is omitted from some rows. Given values are once, few, many or a class for expanded clones.

>NA|few|15|TRBV11-3|TRBJ2-1
TGTGCCAGCAGCTTACAGGGAAGCTCCTACAATGAGCAGTTCTTC
CASSLQGSSYNEQFF
>NA|once|14|TRBV28|TRBJ2-5
TGTGCCAGCAGTTTATCTCGGTCCCAAGAGACCCAGTACTTC
CASSLSRSQETQYF
>NA|NA|13|TRBV2|TRBJ2-3
TGTGCCAGCAGTAAACCCGGGACGGATACGCAGTATTTT
CASSKPGTDTQYF
>TRBD2|NA|17|TRBV6-1|TRBJ2-1
TGTGCCAGCAGTGTCCTAGCGGACTCGAACTCCTACAATGAGCAGTTCTTC
CASSVLADSNSYNEQFF
>NA|NA|13|TRBV19|TRBJ1-1
TGTGCCAGTAGTAAAGAAACGTACACTGAAGCTTTCTTT
CASSKETYTEAFF
>NA|NA|12|TRBV2|TRBJ2-5
TGTGCCAGCAAGGTCGCAGGGGAGACCCAGTACTTC
CASKVAGETQYF
>NA|NA|15|TRBV5-1|TRBJ1-5
TGCGCCAGCAGCTTGGAGGGTCCTGGCAATCAGCCCCAGCATTTT
CASSLEGPGNQPQHF
>TRBD2|NA|21|TRBV10-2|TRBJ2-1
TGCGCCAGCAGCGGCAGCTCTTGGGGACTAGCGGGCTTGAGCTCCTACAATGAGCAGTTCTTC
CASSGSSWGLAGLSSYNEQFF
>NA|NA|13|TRBV27|TRBJ2-7
TGTGCCAGCAGTTTCCAGGGGCGGAACGAGCAGTACTTC
CASSFQGRNEQYF
>TRBD1|NA|14|TRBV28|TRBJ2-5
TGTGCCAGCAGTCCCCCCGCAGGGGGACAGACCCAGTACTTC
CASSPPAGGQTQYF
>TRBD2|few|15|TRBV5-4|TRBJ2-4
TGTGCCAGCAGCTTTAGGACTAGCGGGAATGACATTCAGTACTTC
CASSFRTSGNDIQYF
>NA|NA|14|TRBV27|TRBJ2-1
TGTGCCAGCAGTTTGGAACAGGGTGTTTTTGAGCAGTTCTTC
CASSLEQGVFEQFF
>NA|many|16|TRBV4-1|TRBJ2-3
TGCGCCAGCAGCCAAAGGGACCTAACTACCCAGGATACGCAGTATTTT
CASSQRDLTTQDTQYF
>TRBD2|NA|13|TRBV7-9|TRBJ2-1
TGTGCCAGCAGGCGGGAGGGCCTTAATGAGCAGTTCTTC
CASRREGLNEQFF
>TRBD2|NA|20|TRBV15|TRBJ2-2
TGTGCCACCAGCAGAGATTTACTAGCGGGAGGCTACGCGAACACCGGGGAGCTGTTTTTT
CATSRDLLAGGYANTGELFF
>NA|NA|15|TRBV9|TRBJ1-3
TGTGCCAGCAGCGTAGGTCAGGACTCTGGAAACACCATATATTTT
CASSVGQDSGNTIYF
>NA|NA|16|TRBV5-1|TRBJ1-2
TGCGCCAGCAGCCTCCGGGACTTCACCACCGAGTCCGGGTACACCTTC
CASSLRDFTTESGYTF
>TRBD1|once|15|TRBV11-2|TRBJ2-7
TGTGCCAGCAGCCTCAGAGGAGGGACAGGGAACGAGCAGTACTTC
CASSLRGGTGNEQYF
>TRBD2|NA|15|TRBV27|TRBJ2-1
TGTGCCAGCATGGGGCTAGCGGGAGGAAACAATGAGCAGTTCTTC
CASMGLAGGNNEQFF
>NA|few|13|TRBV9|TRBJ1-2
TGTGCCAGCAGCCCAGTGGGTAACTATGGCTACACCTTC
CASSPVGNYGYTF
>TRBD2|NA|15|TRBV7-2|TRBJ2-1
TGTGCCAGCAGCCCCGGACTAGCGCCCTACAATGAGCAGTTCTTC
CASSPGLAPYNEQFF
>NA|once|17|TRBV28|TRBJ2-7
TGTGCCAGCAGCCCCACAAGTCTTCCCGAGGGCCAATACGAGCAGTACTTC
CASSPTSLPEGQYEQYF
>NA|NA|15|TRBV7-2|TRBJ1-1
TGTGCCAGCAGCTCGGGACACTTCGGAAACACTGAAGCTTTCTTT
CASSSGHFGNTEAFF
>NA|NA|16|TRBV28|TRBJ2-7
TGTGCCAGCAGTTCTCCCGCGAGCGGAAATACCTACGAGCAGTACTTC
CASSSPASGNTYEQYF
>TRBD1|few|18|TRBV7-9|TRBJ1-5
TGTGCCAGCAGCGCGAATGACAGACAGGGATTAATCAGTCAGCCCCAGCATTTT
CASSANDRQGLISQPQHF
>NA|NA|14|TRBV10-2|TRBJ2-2
TGCGCCAGCAGTGTGGCGGGGACCACCGGGGAGCTGTTTTTT
CASSVAGTTGELFF
>NA|NA|14|TRBV16|TRBJ2-3
TGTGCCAGCAGCCTGATTCAATACACAGATACGCAGTATTTT
CASSLIQYTDTQYF
>NA|few|14|TRBV25-1|TRBJ2-3
TGTGCCAGCAGTGGACAGGAGAGCACAGATACGCAGTATTTT
CASSGQESTDTQYF
>NA|NA|15|TRBV27|TRBJ2-2
TGTGCCAGCAGTTTATACAGCGGTGGGGGCGGGGAGCTGTTTTTT
CASSLYSGGGGELFF
>TRBD1|NA|15|TRBV10-1|TRBJ1-1
TGCGCCAGCAGTGAGTCGAAGGGGGCTGGGACTGAAGCTTTCTTT
CASSESKGAGTEAFF
>TRBD1|NA|12|TRBV2|TRBJ1-1
TGTGCCAGCGGACAGGGGCTCGCTGAAGCTTTCTTT
CASGQGLAEAFF